This T cell receptor (beta chain) was sequenced for a study of blood T cell repertoires in COVID-19. Overall study: Both acute and convalescent COVID-19 samples were obtained from the United States, Italy and Spain.

Sequenced by immunoSEQ multiplex PCR; TCRdb stores in-frame clones only, minus some. In the table there are about 200,000 clones, about 85% of which are singletons. This receptor was identified in a young woman who had recovered from COVID-19. Specimen: PBMCs or T cells enriched from blood (not recorded which).

CDR3 protein: CASSLSRVVYNEQFF. The CDR3 DNA sequence: TGTGCCAGCAGTTTGTCCAGGGTGGTCTACAATGAGCAGTTCTTC. The gene calls are TRBV6-2 or TRBV6-3 and TRBJ2-1; maybe TRBD1 (5 bases). The V and J ends lost 4 bases and 3 bases respectively, with 13 bases between them. CDR1 and CDR2 from the germline V gene are MNHEY and SVGEGT. This CDR3 region has 15 residues.